The 18 T cell receptor beta chains listed next were all sequenced from one sample in a study of shared clonotypes between healthy human individuals. This table comes from immunoSEQ multiplex PCR, and its TCRdb copy is limited to in-frame clones, with some not included. The table has some 2,500,000 clones, about 90% seen once. Sequenced material: naive CD4+ T cells from PBMCs. This sample's subset: CD45RA+ positively selected. All receptors derive from a man in his late teens or twenties in good health. Some clones in this sample may be carry-over from other donors' samples.

The chain joins TRBV19 to TRBJ2-5; D is ambiguous. The CDR3 totals 10 residues. Germline CDR1 and CDR2: LNHDA and SQIVND (reference sequence). Trimming shortened V by 4 bases and J by 3 bases, and 0 bases separated the two germline ends. CDR3 DNA: TGTGCCAGTAGTAAAGAGACCCAGTACTTC. Translating gives CASSKETQYF.

In DNA, the CDR3 is TGCGCCAGCACCGGGACGGGGGGTGCCGTGGGAACTGAAGCTTTCTTT. Protein sequence: CASTGTGGAVGTEAFF. The chain combines TRBV5-1 with TRBJ1-1; TRBD1 is a possible D gene (5 bases). With 6 bases removed from V and 5 bases from J, the gap between germline ends came to 23 bases. From germline, CDR1 is SGHRS and CDR2 YFSETQ. The CDR3 loop spans 16 amino acids.

This chain uses TRBV28 with TRBJ1-4; D gene ambiguous. This CDR3 has 17 residues. Germline V CDR1 and CDR2: MDHEN, SYDVKM. V lost 7 bases, J lost 10 bases, and 28 bases lay in between. CDR3 bases: TGTGCCAGCACTATGTTTAGGATAGGGCCCCCGACGGGAAAACTGTTTTTT. Its translation: CASTMFRIGPPTGKLFF.

The rearrangement joins TRBV6-5 to TRBJ1-3; D unclear. Trimming stripped 0 bases from V and 5 bases from J, with 14 bases between. There are 16 residues in the CDR3. Per the germline V gene, CDR1 is MNHEY and CDR2 is SVGAGI. CDR3 amino acids: CASSYSITAARNTIYF. CDR3 nucleotide sequence: TGTGCCAGCAGTTACTCGATCACAGCAGCCCGAAACACCATATATTTT.

The genes are TRBV6-1 and TRBJ1-5, with 7 bases that match TRBD1. This CDR3 is 19 amino acids long. CDR1 is MNHNS and CDR2 is SASEGT in the germline V gene. V shed 1 base and J 0 bases; nucleotides not matched to a gene: 12. The CDR3 is CASSEGDEGGPYSNQPQHF. CDR3 DNA sequence: TGTGCCAGCAGTGAAGGCGATGAAGGGGGCCCTTATAGCAATCAGCCCCAGCATTTT.

The chain employs TRBV7-9 and TRBJ2-5; the D call may be TRBD1 or TRBD2 (5 bases each). Trimming removed 5 bases at V and 1 base at J, with 14 bases between. This CDR3 region has 15 residues. Per germline, CDR1 SEHNR and CDR2 FQNEAQ (reference sequence). CDR3 sequence (DNA): TGTGCCAGCAGCGGGGGAAGGGGTCCCCAAGAGACCCAGTACTTC. Amino acids: CASSGGRGPQETQYF.

About this clone: The same CDR3 can be traced to other DNA sequences in this sample. The chain links TRBV27 to TRBJ2-7, with 7 bases aligning to TRBD1. The length of the CDR3 is 15 residues. The V gene end was trimmed by 0 bases and the J gene end by 0 bases; junction bases not matched to a gene: 2. Germline assignment: CDR1 MNHEY and CDR2 SMNVEV (reference sequence). CDR3 amino acids: CASSLSTGSSYEQYF. DNA of the CDR3: TGTGCCAGCAGTTTATCGACAGGGAGCTCCTACGAGCAGTACTTC.

The chain couples TRBV9 to TRBJ2-3, with D perhaps matching TRBD2 (5 bases). CDR1 is SGDLS, CDR2 YYNGEE, per germline. This CDR3 region has 14 residues. With 5 bases removed from V and 1 base from J, the gap between germline ends came to 11 bases. As DNA, the CDR3 is TGTGCCAGCAGTGCCACAGCGGGCACAGATACGCAGTATTTT. Amino acid sequence: CASSATAGTDTQYF.

J is TRBJ2-1 and V is TRBV7-9; 12 nucleotides align to TRBD2. The V gene's germline CDR1 is SEHNR and CDR2 FQNEAQ (reference sequence). J was trimmed by 3 bases and V by 5 bases; bases with no gene match: 8. This CDR3 comprises 17 residues. The CDR3 coding sequence is TGTGCCAGCAGCACCCTAAGGACTAGCGGGATCTACAATGAGCAGTTCTTC. Its translation: CASSTLRTSGIYNEQFF.

V is TRBV5-8 and J is TRBJ2-7, with 7 bases identical to TRBD2. Germline lookup yields CDR1 SGHTS and CDR2 YDEGEE. CDR3 length: 16 residues. V dropped 1 base and J dropped 4; count of bases not matched to a gene: 11. Written as DNA, the CDR3 is TGTGCCAGCAGCTTGTCGGGAGGCAAGAGGCGATACGAGCAGTACTTC. The encoded protein is CASSLSGGKRRYEQYF.

The chain recombines TRBV2 with TRBJ1-2; 9 bases fit TRBD1. Germline V gives CDR1 SNHLY, CDR2 FYNNEI. The CDR3 sequence is 13 residues long. The V and J ends lost 1 base and 14 bases, in that order; junction bases with no gene match: 8. CDR3 residues: CASSEVVGQGLTF. CDR3 nucleotide sequence: TGTGCCAGCAGTGAAGTGGTTGGACAGGGGTTAACCTTC.

The V and J genes are TRBV18 and TRBJ1-3; unclear D gene. The CDR3 contains 17 residues. Trimming cost V 2 bases and J 8 bases, with 22 bases left between them. Germline-derived CDR1 and CDR2 are KGHSH and LQKENI. The chain's CDR3 is CASSPTLAAVVGDTIYF. Here the CDR3 DNA reads TGTGCCAGCTCACCAACCCTTGCCGCTGTAGTTGGGGACACCATATATTTT.

The V and J genes are TRBV7-9 and TRBJ2-1, with D perhaps matching TRBD1 or TRBD2 (5 bases each). The CDR3 runs 16 residues. The V gene lost 2 bases and the J gene lost 8 bases, with 19 bases spanning the gap. The germline CDR1 and CDR2 sequences are SEHNR and FQNEAQ (reference sequence). The CDR3 protein is CASSLRGGSGFYEQFF. The DNA for the CDR3 is TGTGCCAGCAGCTTACGGGGTGGGTCAGGGTTCTATGAGCAGTTCTTC.

The chain joins TRBV28 to TRBJ1-2, with D possibly being TRBD1 (5 bases). Trimming stripped 3 bases from V and 4 bases from J, with 15 bases between. CDR1 MDHEN and CDR2 SYDVKM come from the germline V gene. The CDR3 contains 15 residues. The CDR3 region is CASSFGADRLYGYTF. The CDR3 bases are TGTGCCAGCAGTTTCGGGGCGGACCGACTCTATGGCTACACCTTC.

Comments on this clone: The sample holds other DNA sequences that translate to the same CDR3. The rearrangement uses TRBV28 and TRBJ2-5; 10 bases are shared with TRBD1. CDR3 size: 16 residues. Germline CDR1 is MDHEN and CDR2 is SYDVKM. V lost 2 bases and J lost 4; bases outside the gene matches: 7. CDR3 region: CASSLLGTGVRETQYF. The CDR3 DNA sequence: TGTGCCAGCAGTTTACTCGGGACAGGGGTACGAGAGACCCAGTACTTC.

This chain joins TRBV23-1 and TRBJ2-7; 8 nucleotides line up with TRBD1. TRBV23-1 falls under the ORF class, with uncertain function. Losses at the gene ends were 10 bases for V and 2 bases for J; bases not matched to a gene: 10. The length of the CDR3 is 14 residues. CDR3 residues: CAKDREVVTYEQYF. The CDR3 bases are TGCGCCAAGGACAGGGAGGTCGTAACCTACGAGCAGTACTTC.

V is TRBV5-5 and J is TRBJ1-2, with TRBD1 as a possible D gene (5 bases). The CDR3 length is 14 residues. Germline lookup yields CDR1 SGHKS and CDR2 YYEKEE (reference sequence). Between the trimmed V and J ends, which lost 0 bases and 2 bases, there was a span of 8 bases. CDR3 residues: CASSLGPGNYGYTF. Here the CDR3 DNA reads TGTGCCAGCAGCTTGGGACCAGGGAACTATGGCTACACCTTC.

A few counts support this clone. V gene TRBV15 combines with J gene TRBJ2-5; weak D call: TRBD1 (6 bases). Germline loops: CDR1 LNHNV, CDR2 YYDKDF (reference sequence). The CDR3 consists of 16 residues. Trimming cost V 4 bases and J 4 bases, with 19 bases left between them. The CDR3 region is CATSTTTGRRRETQYF. CDR3 DNA: TGTGCCACCAGCACCACGACAGGCCGGCGCCGAGAGACCCAGTACTTC.